This TCR beta chain originates from a study of Ad26.COV2.S vaccination and SARS-CoV-2 variants. General study points: The study found similar non-spike TCR breadth in vaccine and placebo recipients.

Germline V gene sequence: CDR1 SGHNT, CDR2 YENEEA. V was trimmed by 5 bases and J by 6 bases, leaving 7 bases between them. The CDR3 loop spans 11 amino acids. Repertoires were generated with immunoSEQ multiplex PCR, while TCRdb's copy carries only in-frame clones and drops some. The sample holds more than 300,000 clones, approximately 80% seen once. As to this clone: The antigen is unknown.

This sample's treatment: roughly 18 received Ad26.COV2.S at low or high dose, single or two shots; 5 received placebo; per-sample allocation not given. Sampling was performed 63 days after the first vaccine or placebo injection. The clonotype was recovered from a person aged 18-65 years who received the Ad26.COV2.S COVID-19 vaccine or a placebo. The sample was peripheral blood, taken in a trial of Ad26.COV2.S vaccine versus placebo. The chain combines TRBV11-3 with TRBJ1-1; D gene uncertain. CDR3 sequence reads: CASSRRAEAFF. DNA of the CDR3: TGTGCCAGCAGCCGAAGGGCTGAAGCTTTCTTT.